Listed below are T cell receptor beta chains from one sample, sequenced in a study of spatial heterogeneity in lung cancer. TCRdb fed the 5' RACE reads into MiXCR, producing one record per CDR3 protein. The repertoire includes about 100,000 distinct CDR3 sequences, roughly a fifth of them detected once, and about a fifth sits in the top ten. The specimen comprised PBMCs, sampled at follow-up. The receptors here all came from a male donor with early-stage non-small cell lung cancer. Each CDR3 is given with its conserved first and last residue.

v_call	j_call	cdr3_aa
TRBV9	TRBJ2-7	CASSVEGSSYEQYF
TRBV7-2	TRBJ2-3	CASSLGLAGLTDTQYF
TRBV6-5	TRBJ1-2	CASSSSYGYTF
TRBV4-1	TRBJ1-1	CASSPPGNEAFF
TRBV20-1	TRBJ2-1	CSASQPAGENEQFF
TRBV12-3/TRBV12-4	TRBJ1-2	CASSAVGAAYGYTF
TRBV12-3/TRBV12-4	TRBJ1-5	CASSIQGLGGQPQHF
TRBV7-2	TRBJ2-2	CASILTRVSGELFF
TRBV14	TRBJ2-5	CASSRRLAGLGETQYF
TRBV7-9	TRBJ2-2	CASSLVKNSNTGELFF
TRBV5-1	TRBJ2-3	CASSLSGQGSADTQYF
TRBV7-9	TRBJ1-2	CASSPDGEAGSYGYTF
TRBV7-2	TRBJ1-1	CASSLARGAITEAFF
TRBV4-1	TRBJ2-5	CASSPGQEETQYF
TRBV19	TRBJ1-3	CASSTRQGSGNTIYF
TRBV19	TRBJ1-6	CASSHLGTTVAPLHF
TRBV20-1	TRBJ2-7	CSAPRTASSYEQYF
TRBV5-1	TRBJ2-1	CASRRLLAEYNEQFF
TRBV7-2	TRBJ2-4	CASSVIGTALAKNIQYF
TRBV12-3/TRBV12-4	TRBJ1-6	CASSPSPRSSYNSPLHF
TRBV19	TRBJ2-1	CASSIGVIGNNEQFF
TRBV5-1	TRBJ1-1	CASSLDRTGVNTEAFF
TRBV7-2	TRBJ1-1	CASSLPGGRTEAFF
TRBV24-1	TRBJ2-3	CATSDPGRTQYF
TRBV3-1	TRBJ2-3	CASSQDWGTSGRTDTQYF
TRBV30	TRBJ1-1	CAWSRGGRNTEAFF
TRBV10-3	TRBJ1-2	CAISIPTGGKGYTF
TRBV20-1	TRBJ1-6	CSARKGDTYNSPLHF
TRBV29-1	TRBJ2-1	CSVVRGDNEQFF
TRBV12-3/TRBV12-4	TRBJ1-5	CASSLGGSNQPQHF
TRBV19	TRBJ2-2	CASSRGLPLNTGELFF
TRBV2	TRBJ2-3	CASSVGADTQYF
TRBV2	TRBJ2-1	CASSEILAGGGNEQFF
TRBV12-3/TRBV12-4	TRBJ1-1	CASTLRGKTEAFF
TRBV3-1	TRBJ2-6	CASTRGPIRPGANVLTF
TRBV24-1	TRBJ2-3	CATSGYKGALTDTQYF